Presented here are 15 T cell receptor beta chains from one specimen sequenced in a study of control samples from healthy donors and cancer patients. Using immunoSEQ multiplex PCR, the repertoire was profiled, and TCRdb retains in-frame clones only, with some absent. The sample has around 200,000 clones; just under 95% are singletons. Sequenced material: blood. The receptors come from a man between 18 and 29 years old in good health.

The rearrangement joins TRBV7-9 to TRBJ1-6; 7 positions match TRBD1. CDR3 length equals 14 residues. The V gene end was trimmed by 5 bases and the J gene end by 9 bases; junction bases not matched to a gene: 7. Per germline, CDR1 SEHNR and CDR2 FQNEAQ (reference sequence). The CDR3 spells CASSPGDSRSPLHF. The CDR3 bases are TGTGCCAGCAGCCCTGGGGACAGTCGTTCACCCCTCCACTTT.

This clone was recorded only once. The rearrangement uses TRBV12-5 and TRBJ2-1, with D perhaps TRBD2 (6 bases). V shed 1 base and J shed 2 bases, with 9 bases lying between them. From germline, CDR1 is LGHNT and CDR2 FRNRAP. The CDR3 contains 15 residues. As DNA, the CDR3 is TGTGCTAGTGGTTTGGGAGGGACTCCCTACAATGAGCAGTTCTTC. Encoded protein: CASGLGGTPYNEQFF.

The V and J genes are TRBV19 and TRBJ1-2, with D possibly TRBD1 on 5 matching bases. V gave up 0 bases and J gave up 1 base, with 12 bases separating them. CDR1 is LNHDA and CDR2 is SQIVND in the germline V gene (reference sequence). This CDR3 spans 16 amino acids. CDR3 nucleotide sequence: TGTGCCAGTAGTATAGATTGGGGCTCCAGTAACTATGGCTACACCTTC. Translating gives CASSIDWGSSNYGYTF. Filled out from reference TRBV19 and TRBJ1-2, the complete variable domain reads DGGITQSPKYLFRKEGQNVTLSCEQNLNHDAMYWYRQDPGQGLRLIYYSQIVNDFQKGDIAEGYSVSREKKESFPLTVTSAQKNPTAFYLCASSIDWGSSNYGYTFGSGTRLTVV.

The chain employs TRBV18 and TRBJ1-1; D unresolved. CDR3 size: 14 residues. The ends were cut back, 3 bases at V and 3 bases at J, with 11 bases in the middle. CDR1 and CDR2 (germline): KGHSH, LQKENI. The CDR3 sequence: CASSPILGDTEAFF. The CDR3 DNA is TGTGCCAGCTCACCGATACTGGGCGACACTGAAGCTTTCTTT.

Turning to this clone: One end of the junction is discordant with germline, which a read error may explain. This chain's CDR3 is CASSPGAF. The CDR3 nucleotides are TGTGCCAGCAGCCCTGGGGCCTTC. The rearrangement links TRBV5-4 to TRBJ1-2; no reliable D call. This CDR3 has 8 amino acids. The germline gives CDR1 SGHNT, CDR2 YYREEE (reference sequence).

The CDR3 coding sequence is TGTGCAAGTCGCCCCAGGGGACAGGGGTTCACCTTC. It codes for CASRPRGQGFTF. The rearrangement joins TRBV12-2 to TRBJ1-2; the table gives TRBD1 as D, unverified against the DNA. TRBV12-2 is described as a pseudogene. This CDR3 contains 12 residues.

The V and J genes are TRBV19 and TRBJ2-1, with TRBD1 matching over 9 bases. The CDR3 is 16 amino acids. Per the germline V gene, CDR1 is LNHDA and CDR2 is SQIVND (reference sequence). With 4 bases clipped from V and 4 bases from J, the junction kept 8 bases outside the gene matches. CDR3 nucleotide sequence: TGTGCCAGTAGTACAGGGACAGGGAAAATGTACAATGAGCAGTTCTTC. Translating it yields CASSTGTGKMYNEQFF. Full variable domain (remainder filled in from reference TRBV19 and TRBJ2-1): DGGITQSPKYLFRKEGQNVTLSCEQNLNHDAMYWYRQDPGQGLRLIYYSQIVNDFQKGDIAEGYSVSREKKESFPLTVTSAQKNPTAFYLCASSTGTGKMYNEQFFGPGTRLTVL.

The chain recombines TRBV18 with TRBJ2-7; 11 bases align to TRBD1. V lost 5 bases, J lost 3 bases, and 6 bases stayed unmatched. CDR1 and CDR2 (germline): KGHSH, LQKENI. This CDR3 spans 15 amino acids. CDR3 nucleotide sequence: TGTGCCAGCTCAACATACGGGACAGGGGGCTACGAGCAGTACTTC. Translating gives CASSTYGTGGYEQYF.

This clone was counted a single time. V is TRBV28 and J is TRBJ1-2; D not certain. The CDR3 is 14 residues long. CDR1 and CDR2 (germline): MDHEN, SYDVKM. V lost 3 bases and J 6 bases, leaving 14 bases between the germline ends. CDR3 sequence: CASSLDGSYNGYTF. For the CDR3, the DNA is TGTGCCAGCAGTTTGGACGGCAGTTATAATGGCTACACCTTC.

V gene TRBV24-1 combines with J gene TRBJ2-3; TRBD2 might be the D (5 bases). The V gene lost 5 bases and the J gene lost 5 bases, with 16 bases spanning the gap. CDR1 and CDR2 (germline): KGHDR, SFDVKD. The CDR3 runs to 15 residues. The CDR3, as DNA: TGTGCCACCAGTGGCATTAGCGCCGCCCGAGATACGCAGTATTTT. Protein sequence: CATSGISAARDTQYF.

The chain carries TRBV5-1 and TRBJ2-5, with 8 nucleotides matching TRBD1. J gave up 5 bases and V 1 base, and 4 bases lay outside the gene matches. The CDR3 is 14 amino acids. Germline V lookup: CDR1 SGHRS, CDR2 YFSETQ. CDR3 sequence reads: CASSLQQGEETQYF. The CDR3 nucleotides are TGCGCCAGCAGCTTGCAACAGGGGGAGGAGACCCAGTACTTC.

Turning to this clone: At the DNA level, this CDR3 is encoded by other sequences in the same sample as well. The V gene is TRBV27, the J gene TRBJ1-1; D not resolved. The V end was cut by 2 bases, the J end by 1 base, with 5 bases between. The CDR3 sequence is 13 residues long. Germline lookup yields CDR1 MNHEY and CDR2 SMNVEV (reference sequence). This CDR3 is CASSLGGNTEAFF. CDR3 DNA: TGTGCCAGCAGTTTAGGCGGGAACACTGAAGCTTTCTTT.

The rearrangement uses TRBV4-1 and TRBJ2-7; D remains ambiguous. The CDR3 loop spans 15 amino acids. The V end lost 8 bases, the J end lost 3 bases, and 20 bases lay between the germline ends. Germline V gene sequence: CDR1 MGHRA, CDR2 YSYEKL. DNA for the CDR3: TGCGCCAGCCGACGAGAGGTGTTAGGCGTCTACGAGCAGTACTTC. It codes for CASRREVLGVYEQYF.

The rearrangement links TRBV19 to TRBJ2-6, with D possibly TRBD2 on 5 matching bases. Germline assignment: CDR1 LNHDA and CDR2 SQIVND (reference sequence). There are 21 residues in the CDR3. Trimming stripped 5 bases from V and 2 bases from J, with 28 bases between. The CDR3 DNA reads as TGTGCCAGTAGTCCGCGGCCAGCGCCGCGGGCCGTTGCCCCTGGGGCCAACGTCCTGACTTTC. Amino acid sequence: CASSPRPAPRAVAPGANVLTF.

The rearrangement links TRBV5-8 to TRBJ2-3; 14 positions agree with TRBD2. V lost 4 bases to trimming and J lost 0 bases; unmatched junction nucleotides: 10. CDR1 is SGHTS and CDR2 is YDEGEE in the germline V gene. The CDR3 is made up of 19 amino acids. CDR3 bases: TGTGCCAGCAGCGCGGGACTAGCGGGGGCCCTTTTTAGCACAGATACGCAGTATTTT. Translating gives CASSAGLAGALFSTDTQYF.